The T cell receptor (beta chain) under discussion was sequenced for a study of siplizumab effects on memory and regulatory T cells. General study points: No functional test confirmed suppression by proliferating siplizumab-culture Tregs. Researchers could not give a naive or memory phenotype to roughly 75-97% of proliferating CD4+ or CD8+ clones. Memory cells seemed less diverse than naive T cells, which seemed major alloresponse contributors. In controls, 25% to 30% of mappable alloreactive CD4+ clones were Treg-derived on average, versus 68.8% with siplizumab.

Concerning this clone itself: No antigen is known for it.

Clones were read by immunoSEQ multiplex PCR, and TCRdb kept only the in-frame ones, dropping some. The sample has some 80,000 clones, around 95% seen once. This receptor was identified in a human donor in good health. The sample was CD8+ T cells sorted from blood.

CDR3 sequence (DNA): TGTGCCAGCAGTATAGGGTTGACAGGGAATATGAACACTGAAGCTTTCTTT. The encoded protein is CASSIGLTGNMNTEAFF. The gene calls are TRBV11-2 and TRBJ1-1, with 7 bases aligning to TRBD1. The trim removed 6 bases at V and 0 bases at J, leaving 13 bases unmatched. This CDR3 is 17 amino acids long. The V gene's germline CDR1 is SGHAT and CDR2 FQNNGV.